This TCR beta chain was identified during a study of cytomegalovirus exposure and HLA in healthy donors. Whole-study results and caveats: Reports indicate that TCR beta sequences accurately predicted the HLA-A and HLA-B alleles of most subjects. Per published reports, the classifier diagnosed cytomegalovirus status with high specificity and sensitivity. V- and J-gene trimming in TCR beta was tied to a missense DCLRE1C variant by an analysis performed later. The listing of 160 or so TCR beta chains classed them as cytomegalovirus-associated.

Trimming removed 4 bases at V and 0 bases at J, with 13 bases between. This CDR3 has 16 residues. The germline V gene has CDR1 MNHEY and CDR2 SVGAGI. The PCR employed 60 Vbeta primers together with 13 Jbeta primers. Profiled with immunoSEQ multiplex PCR; TCRdb holds only in-frame clones, not every one. The table records 95,000 to 150,000 clones, around 65% of them present only once. Of note for this clone: As yet, its antigen is unknown.

The sequenced material came from PBMCs. V is TRBV6-5 and J is TRBJ2-1, with unresolved D. The origin of this receptor is a man aged 18 to 30 in good health and CMV-seronegative. CDR3: CASSLNLLGSYNEQFF. DNA of the CDR3: TGTGCCAGCAGTTTAAATTTGCTCGGCTCCTACAATGAGCAGTTCTTC.